These 10 T cell receptor beta chains were sequenced from one sample in a study of CD4 T cells in relation to SARS-CoV-2 and coronaviruses. Their target antigens are unknown. Profiling relied on immunoSEQ multiplex PCR, and the TCRdb table lists in-frame clones only, not all of them. The table lists some 45,000 clones, about four fifths of them singletons. The sample was naive CD4+ T cells from PBMCs, cultured in vitro. The subset denotes: naive CD4+ T cells isolated by negative enrichment. The receptors originated from an adult with COVID-19.

This chain connects TRBV27 to TRBJ1-4; tentative D call: TRBD1 (6 bases). The CDR3 sequence is 15 residues long. Between the trimmed V and J ends, which lost 2 bases and 4 bases, there was a span of 11 bases. Looked up from germline, CDR1 is MNHEY and CDR2 is SMNVEV (reference sequence). The CDR3 nucleotides are TGTGCCAGCAGTTTAGGGCCCAGGGGTAATGAAAAACTGTTTTTT. This translates into CASSLGPRGNEKLFF.

This clone has a handful of counts. This chain connects TRBV24-1 to TRBJ1-5; TRBD1 might be the D (6 bases). The CDR3 sequence is 17 residues long. The germline gives CDR1 KGHDR, CDR2 SFDVKD. With 3 bases removed from V and 6 bases from J, the gap between germline ends came to 20 bases. CDR3 amino acids: CATSDVEGGRVSQPQHF. The CDR3 DNA follows: TGTGCCACCAGTGATGTCGAGGGGGGGCGGGTATCTCAGCCCCAGCATTTT.

V gene TRBV15 combines with J gene TRBJ1-2; D is perhaps TRBD1 (5 bases). The CDR3 extends over 16 amino acids. Trimming took off 0 bases at V and 2 bases at J, with 13 bases between the two ends. Germline assignment: CDR1 LNHNV and CDR2 YYDKDF (reference sequence). Here the CDR3 DNA reads TGTGCCACCAGCAGAGAGGCCCCGGGACGGAACTATGGCTACACCTTC. This translates into CATSREAPGRNYGYTF.

The V call is TRBV28, the J call TRBJ1-4, with D possibly being TRBD1 (5 bases). The CDR3 spans 17 residues. Per germline, CDR1 MDHEN and CDR2 SYDVKM. The ends were cut back, 3 bases at V and 6 bases at J, with 20 bases in the middle. Here the CDR3 reads CASSLPLPRGMDEKLFF. CDR3 in DNA: TGTGCCAGCAGTTTGCCCCTCCCGCGGGGGATGGATGAAAAACTGTTTTTT.

The chain combines TRBV7-9 with TRBJ2-7; D might be TRBD2 (5 bases). V dropped 0 bases and J dropped 7 bases, with 10 bases sitting between them. The CDR3 is 13 residues long. The germline gives CDR1 SEHNR, CDR2 FQNEAQ (reference sequence). CDR3 amino acids: CASSLASPGEQYF. For the CDR3, the DNA is TGTGCCAGCAGCTTAGCGAGCCCGGGAGAGCAGTACTTC.

This rearrangement joins TRBV20-1 to TRBJ2-7, with TRBD2 matching over 13 bases. V lost 3 bases and J lost 5; bases outside the gene matches: 10. Looked up from germline, CDR1 is DFQATT and CDR2 is SNEGSKA (reference sequence). The length of the CDR3 is 16 residues. The CDR3: CSASVLAGGPGNEQYF. Written as DNA, the CDR3 is TGCAGTGCTAGTGTACTAGCGGGAGGGCCTGGAAACGAGCAGTACTTC.

This chain joins TRBV27 and TRBJ1-1; 7 bases are shared with TRBD1. Trimming took 4 bases from V and 1 from J; bases not matched to a gene: 9. The CDR3 contains 16 residues. Germline V gene sequence: CDR1 MNHEY, CDR2 SMNVEV (reference sequence). The CDR3 reads CASSWQQGRENTEAFF. Here the CDR3 DNA reads TGTGCCAGCAGTTGGCAACAGGGGAGGGAGAACACTGAAGCTTTCTTT.

This clone was counted once. The V gene is TRBV28, the J gene TRBJ2-7, with 12 bases lining up with TRBD2. The CDR3 sequence is 18 residues long. The germline CDR1 and CDR2 sequences are MDHEN and SYDVKM. V lost 5 bases and J lost 7; bases outside the gene matches: 18. In nucleotides, the CDR3 is TGTGCCAGCAGTATATCAATCGGGACTAGCGGGCGAGCGTGGGAGCAGTACTTC. This sequence encodes CASSISIGTSGRAWEQYF.

The V and J genes are TRBV7-2 and TRBJ2-1; the D is unclear. V lost 0 bases, J lost 5 bases, and 17 bases lay in between. Germline CDR1 and CDR2: SGHTA and FQGNSA. The CDR3 runs 17 residues. This CDR3 reads CASSLAPFRSLHNEQFF. In nucleotides, the CDR3 is TGTGCCAGCAGCTTAGCTCCCTTCCGGAGCCTCCACAATGAGCAGTTCTTC.

The rearrangement links TRBV6-5 to TRBJ2-3; D unresolved. The CDR3 has 14 amino acids. Germline V CDR1 and CDR2: MNHEY, SVGAGI. Trimming left V 0 bases short and J 5 bases short, with 9 bases between. The CDR3 loop reads CASSYSLSRDTQYF. The CDR3 DNA is TGTGCCAGCAGTTACTCGCTAAGTCGAGATACGCAGTATTTT.